One and the same sample provided the 9 T cell receptor beta chains below, sequenced in a study of cytomegalovirus exposure and HLA in healthy donors. The PCR used 60 Vbeta and 13 Jbeta primers. TCRdb keeps only in-frame clones here, not all; method: immunoSEQ multiplex PCR. The data show 150,000 to 180,000 clones, 70% to 80% seen once. Sequences were obtained from PBMCs. All receptors come from a man aged 25-45 years in good health and CMV-seropositive.

CDR3 protein: CASSDPGTGGFDEQYF. The CDR3 DNA reads TGTGCCAGTAGTGACCCCGGGACAGGGGGCTTCGACGAGCAGTACTTC. The V and J genes are TRBV19 and TRBJ2-7, with TRBD1 identical over 12 bases. Trimming cost V 5 bases and J 5 bases; bases outside gene matches: 10. Germline V gives CDR1 LNHDA, CDR2 SQIVND (reference sequence). This CDR3 comprises 16 residues.

This chain connects TRBV4-2 to TRBJ2-1; 9 bases map to TRBD2. Per the germline V gene, CDR1 is LGHNA and CDR2 is YNFKEQ. The CDR3 covers 15 residues. Losses at the gene ends were 1 base for V and 7 bases for J; bases not matched to a gene: 5. The CDR3 loop reads CASSQAAGGVNEQFF. The CDR3 DNA sequence: TGTGCCAGCAGCCAAGCCGCGGGAGGGGTGAATGAGCAGTTCTTC.

In its sample, this clone was seen once. The chain employs TRBV5-1 and TRBJ1-2; TRBD1 is a possible D gene (5 bases). With 0 bases removed from V and 4 bases from J, the gap between germline ends came to 7 bases. Per the germline V gene, CDR1 is SGHRS and CDR2 is YFSETQ. The CDR3 length is 13 residues. Here the CDR3 DNA reads TGCGCCAGCAGCTTGGGACAGAGCTATGGCTACACCTTC. Protein sequence: CASSLGQSYGYTF. Full variable domain (remainder filled in from reference TRBV5-1 and TRBJ1-2): KAGVTQTPRYLIKTRGQQVTLSCSPISGHRSVSWYQQTPGQGLQFLFEYFSETQRNKGNFPGRFSGRQFSNSRSEMNVSTLELGDSALYLCASSLGQSYGYTFGSGTRLTVV.

This clone was observed a few times. The V gene is TRBV7-2, the J gene TRBJ2-7, with D unresolved. Germline loops: CDR1 SGHTA, CDR2 FQGNSA. The V end lost 5 bases, the J end lost 2 bases, and 19 bases lay between the germline ends. This CDR3 contains 16 residues. For the CDR3, the DNA is TGTGCCAGCAGCCCCCAACCCGGGTCTCTCCCCTACGAGCAGTACTTC. Translated, it gives CASSPQPGSLPYEQYF.

This clone was seen only a few times. This chain connects TRBV5-1 to TRBJ2-1, with no clear D. Looked up from germline, CDR1 is SGHRS and CDR2 is YFSETQ. The CDR3 covers 14 residues. V lost 6 bases and J 0 bases, leaving 10 bases between the germline ends. The CDR3 spells CASTLTRSYNEQFF. In DNA, the CDR3 is TGCGCCAGCACCCTTACACGCTCCTACAATGAGCAGTTCTTC.

This chain links TRBV6-6 with TRBJ2-1; 8 nucleotides line up with TRBD2. V lost 4 bases to trimming and J lost 0 bases; unmatched junction nucleotides: 5. This CDR3 comprises 16 residues. Germline CDR1 reads MNHNY; CDR2 reads SVGAGI (reference sequence). The CDR3 DNA reads TGTGCCAGCAGTTCTAGCGGGTTTAGCTCCTACAATGAGCAGTTCTTC. Its translation: CASSSSGFSSYNEQFF.

This clone was observed a handful of times. The rearrangement links TRBV7-6 to TRBJ2-1, with 7 bases identical to TRBD2. This CDR3 spans 16 amino acids. After removal of 3 bases from V and 1 base from J, the junction contained 6 bases not matched to a gene. Germline lookup yields CDR1 SGHVS and CDR2 FNYEAQ. The CDR3 sequence: CASSLSGGGSYNEQFF. DNA of the CDR3: TGTGCCAGCAGCTTGTCTGGCGGGGGTTCCTACAATGAGCAGTTCTTC.

The chain uses TRBV10-3 and TRBJ2-5; the D gene is possibly TRBD2 (6 bases). Germline lookup yields CDR1 ENHRY and CDR2 SYGVKD. Trimming removed 0 bases at V and 3 bases at J, with 14 bases between. The CDR3 runs to 16 residues. The CDR3 here is CAISESRREGEETQYF. In DNA form, the CDR3 reads TGTGCCATCAGTGAGTCGAGGAGGGAAGGAGAAGAGACCCAGTACTTC.

The CDR3 bases are TGTGCCAGCAGCTTAAACCGGGACAGACAAGAGACCCAGTACTTC. Its translation is CASSLNRDRQETQYF. The V gene is TRBV7-3, the J gene TRBJ2-5; 7 bases are a match to TRBD1. The CDR3 has 15 amino acids. CDR1 and CDR2 from the germline V gene are SGHTA and FQGTGA. V lost 1 base to trimming and J lost 2 bases; unmatched junction nucleotides: 4.